This TCR beta chain came from a study of CD8 T cells in Susac syndrome. Study outcomes and limitations: The study's TCR sequencing and HLA analysis drew on a certain number of individuals. That number was acknowledged as relatively small.

Of note for this clonotype: What it binds is unknown.

The authors reverse transcribed roughly 0.5 to 1 ug RNA with random hexamers. Amplification of TCR beta CDR3 was carried out by immunoSEQ multiplex PCR, which covered 54 Vbeta and 13 Jbeta segments. MiXCR, run by TCRdb on the immunoSEQ multiplex PCR reads, gives a single entry per CDR3 protein. This sample has about 400,000 distinct CDR3 sequences, with 75% to 90% found just once. It was negative isolation that provided the CD8+ and CD4+ T cells, whereas TEMRA cells were enriched by FACS. The V gene lost 6 bases and the J gene lost 2 bases, with 14 bases spanning the gap. Germline loops: CDR1 MNHNS, CDR2 SASEGT. CDR3 length: 14 amino acids.

The source is a human donor with multiple sclerosis. The sequenced sample consisted of CD8+ T cells from PBMCs. This sequence joins TRBV6-1 and TRBJ2-7, with D unclear. This CDR3 reads CASRSSATAYEQYF. CDR3 bases: TGTGCCAGCAGGAGCTCCGCCACGGCCTACGAGCAGTACTTC.